These T cell receptor beta chains were read from a single sample in a study of graft-versus-host responses after intestinal transplantation. No antigen has been identified for these receptors. TCRdb's table, derived via immunoSEQ multiplex PCR, lists solely in-frame clones and lacks some. The profile shows about 80,000 clones, roughly nine tenths of them singletons. The specimen comprised unstimulated CD4+ T cells sorted from spleen or lymph node cells, sampled before intestinal transplant. The origin of the receptors is a human donor who received an intestinal transplant. Both conserved end residues are part of each CDR3. D genes are given only for firm matches. A clone size is listed for some rows: how often the clone was seen (once, few, many), or a class if it is expanded.

cdr3_length	j_call	v_call	clone_size	d_call	cdr3_aa	cdr3_nt
16	TRBJ1-1	TRBV5-5	-	-	CASSLFVEGWDTEAFF	TGTGCCAGCAGCCTCTTTGTCGAGGGATGGGACACTGAAGCTTTCTTT
15	TRBJ2-1	TRBV9	-	TRBD2	CASSGLAGTYNEQFF	TGTGCCAGCAGCGGACTAGCGGGGACATACAATGAGCAGTTCTTC
15	TRBJ1-5	TRBV28	-	-	CASSYLARRDQPQHF	TGTGCCAGCAGTTACTTGGCCCGACGGGATCAGCCCCAGCATTTT
14	TRBJ2-7	TRBV27	-	TRBD1	CASRLRQGWHEQYF	TGTGCCAGCAGGCTACGACAGGGCTGGCACGAGCAGTACTTC
17	TRBJ2-2	TRBV18	few	-	CASSPRGGVSNTGELFF	TGTGCCAGCTCACCTCGTGGCGGGGTTTCGAACACCGGGGAGCTGTTTTTT
14	TRBJ2-5	TRBV11-3	-	-	CASSPGQPQETQYF	TGTGCCAGCAGCCCAGGACAGCCTCAAGAGACCCAGTACTTC
18	TRBJ2-1	TRBV7-9	-	TRBD2	CASSLPPTSSGRVNEQFF	TGTGCCAGCAGCTTGCCCCCGACCTCTAGCGGGAGGGTGAATGAGCAGTTCTTC
14	TRBJ1-2	TRBV2	-	TRBD1	CASRATGRNYGYTF	TGTGCCAGCAGGGCGACAGGGAGGAACTATGGCTACACCTTC
12	TRBJ2-7	TRBV6-1	-	-	CASPTSSYEQYF	TGTGCCAGCCCGACTAGCTCCTACGAGCAGTACTTC
15	TRBJ1-2	TRBV30	-	-	CAWSVQEGGNYGYTF	TGTGCCTGGAGTGTACAGGAAGGGGGAAACTATGGCTACACCTTC
16	TRBJ2-7	TRBV4-2	-	TRBD2	CASSQDTAGASYEQYF	TGTGCCAGCAGCCAAGACACAGCGGGAGCTTCCTACGAGCAGTACTTC
10	TRBJ1-1	TRBV27	-	-	CASGRIEAFF	TGTGCCAGCGGGCGTATCGAAGCTTTCTTT
15	TRBJ2-2	TRBV6-1	-	TRBD1	CASRIGTANTGELFF	TGTGCCAGCAGAATCGGGACAGCGAACACCGGGGAGCTGTTTTTT
12	TRBJ1-1	TRBV30	-	TRBD1	CAWRDRGTEAFF	TGTGCCTGGAGGGACAGGGGAACTGAAGCTTTCTTT
15	TRBJ2-7	TRBV2	-	TRBD1	CASSYRGLRFDEQYF	TGTGCCAGCAGTTACAGGGGGTTACGGTTCGACGAGCAGTACTTC
18	TRBJ2-3	TRBV13	-	TRBD2	CASSFLGGLAGGRDTQYF	TGTGCCAGCAGCTTCCTTGGGGGACTAGCGGGAGGGCGAGATACGCAGTATTTT
13	TRBJ2-3	TRBV6-5	once	-	CAVQQGSTDTQYF	TGTGCCGTTCAACAGGGTTCCACAGATACGCAGTATTTT
14	TRBJ1-1	TRBV5-1	-	TRBD1	CASSLADRGTEAFF	TGCGCCAGCAGCTTGGCCGACAGGGGGACTGAAGCTTTCTTT
14	TRBJ2-1	TRBV5-4	-	TRBD2	CASSFNGLAAAGFF	TGTGCCAGCAGCTTCAACGGACTAGCGGCTGCAGGGTTCTTC
17	TRBJ1-1	TRBV19	-	-	CASSRMGRDGSRGEAFF	TGTGCCAGTAGTCGTATGGGGAGGGACGGGTCTCGAGGCGAAGCTTTCTTT
15	TRBJ1-6	TRBV6-5	few	TRBD1	CASSYSTGYNSPLHF	TGTGCCAGCAGTTACTCGACAGGGTATAATTCACCCCTCCACTTT
15	TRBJ2-1	TRBV6-1	-	-	CASSETSPRGNEQFF	TGTGCCAGCAGTGAAACGAGCCCCCGGGGCAATGAGCAGTTCTTC
16	TRBJ2-6	TRBV7-9	few	-	CASTFAGGAGANVLTF	TGTGCCAGCACATTCGCCGGCGGAGCTGGGGCCAACGTCCTGACTTTC
16	TRBJ1-2	TRBV6-6	-	-	CASSYSGVRGSYGYTF	TGTGCCAGCAGTTACAGCGGGGTCCGGGGGTCCTATGGCTACACCTTC
19	TRBJ1-5	TRBV19	once	-	CASSPRGVNQGKGSQPQHF	TGTGCCAGTAGTCCCCGGGGGGTAAACCAGGGAAAAGGGAGTCAGCCCCAGCATTTT
13	TRBJ2-3	TRBV6-4	-	-	CASRAPGTDTQYF	TGTGCCAGCAGAGCCCCAGGGACAGATACGCAGTATTTT
12	TRBJ1-1	TRBV28	-	-	CASSLVQGVAFF	TGTGCCAGCAGTTTAGTACAGGGTGTAGCTTTCTTT